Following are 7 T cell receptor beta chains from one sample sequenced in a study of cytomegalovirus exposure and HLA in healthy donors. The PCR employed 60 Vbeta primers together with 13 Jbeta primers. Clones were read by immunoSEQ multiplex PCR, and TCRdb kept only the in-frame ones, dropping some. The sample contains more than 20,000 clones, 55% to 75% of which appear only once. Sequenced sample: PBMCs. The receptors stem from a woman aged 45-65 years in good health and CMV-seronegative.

CDR3 nucleotide sequence: TGTGCCAGCACTATGACAGGGTTTCTAGAGACCCAGTACTTC. It translates to CASTMTGFLETQYF. V usage is TRBV6-5 and J usage is TRBJ2-5; TRBD1 matches 7 bases. CDR1 MNHEY and CDR2 SVGAGI come from the germline V gene. Germline trimming cut 7 bases from V and 4 bases from J; bases unmatched to any gene: 9. CDR3 length equals 14 residues.

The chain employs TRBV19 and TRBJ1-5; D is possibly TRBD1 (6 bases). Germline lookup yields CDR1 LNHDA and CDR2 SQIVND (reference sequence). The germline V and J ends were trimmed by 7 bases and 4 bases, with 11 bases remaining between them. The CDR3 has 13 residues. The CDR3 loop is CASTTGLNQPQHF. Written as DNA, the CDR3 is TGTGCCAGTACAACAGGGTTGAATCAGCCCCAGCATTTT. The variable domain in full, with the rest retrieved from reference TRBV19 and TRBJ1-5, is DGGITQSPKYLFRKEGQNVTLSCEQNLNHDAMYWYRQDPGQGLRLIYYSQIVNDFQKGDIAEGYSVSREKKESFPLTVTSAQKNPTAFYLCASTTGLNQPQHFGDGTRLSIL.

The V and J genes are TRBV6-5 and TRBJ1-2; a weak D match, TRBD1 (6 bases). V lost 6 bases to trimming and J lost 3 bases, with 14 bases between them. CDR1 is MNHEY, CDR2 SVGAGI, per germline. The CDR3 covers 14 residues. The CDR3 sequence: CASRIAQGHYGYTF. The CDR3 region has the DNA TGTGCCAGCAGGATTGCACAGGGCCACTATGGCTACACCTTC.

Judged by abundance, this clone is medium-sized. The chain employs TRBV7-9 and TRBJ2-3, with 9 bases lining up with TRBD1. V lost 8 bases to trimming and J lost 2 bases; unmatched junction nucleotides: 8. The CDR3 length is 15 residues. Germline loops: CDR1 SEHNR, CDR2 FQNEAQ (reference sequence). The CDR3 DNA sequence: TGTGCCAGCGTCTTGGGGACAGGGATCACAGATACGCAGTATTTT. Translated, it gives CASVLGTGITDTQYF.

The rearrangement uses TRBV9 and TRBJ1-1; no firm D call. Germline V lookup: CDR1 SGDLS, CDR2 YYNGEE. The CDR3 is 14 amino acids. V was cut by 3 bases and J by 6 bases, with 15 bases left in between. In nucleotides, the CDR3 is TGTGCCAGCAGCGATACACCCCGATTCTCTGAAGCTTTCTTT. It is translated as CASSDTPRFSEAFF.

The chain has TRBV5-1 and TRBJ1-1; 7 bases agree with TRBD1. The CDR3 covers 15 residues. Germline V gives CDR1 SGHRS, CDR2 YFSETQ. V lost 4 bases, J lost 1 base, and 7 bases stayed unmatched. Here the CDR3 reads CASSLLGQTNTEAFF. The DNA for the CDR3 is TGCGCCAGCAGCCTACTGGGACAGACGAACACTGAAGCTTTCTTT.

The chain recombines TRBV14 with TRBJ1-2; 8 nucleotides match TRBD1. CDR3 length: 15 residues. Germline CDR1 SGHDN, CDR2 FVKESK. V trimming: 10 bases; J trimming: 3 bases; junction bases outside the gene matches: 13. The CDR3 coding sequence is TGTGCCACCTACGGTTTCCTGGACAGGGACTATGGCTACACCTTC. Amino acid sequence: CATYGFLDRDYGYTF.